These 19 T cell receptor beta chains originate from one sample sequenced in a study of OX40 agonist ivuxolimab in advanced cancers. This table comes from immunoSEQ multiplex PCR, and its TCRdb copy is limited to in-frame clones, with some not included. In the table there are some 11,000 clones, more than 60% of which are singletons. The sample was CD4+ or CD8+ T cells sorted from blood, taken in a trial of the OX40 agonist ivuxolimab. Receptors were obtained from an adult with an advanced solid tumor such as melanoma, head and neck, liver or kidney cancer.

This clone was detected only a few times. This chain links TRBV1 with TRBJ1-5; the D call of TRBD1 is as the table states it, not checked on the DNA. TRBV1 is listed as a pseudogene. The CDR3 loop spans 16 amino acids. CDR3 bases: TGCACCAGCAGCCAAGATCAATACAGGGGCAATCAGCCCCAGCATTTT. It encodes CTSSQDQYRGNQPQHF.

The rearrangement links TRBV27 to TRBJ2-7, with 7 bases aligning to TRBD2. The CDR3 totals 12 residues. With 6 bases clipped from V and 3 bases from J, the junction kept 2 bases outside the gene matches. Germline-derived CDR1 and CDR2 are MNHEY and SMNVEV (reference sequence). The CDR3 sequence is CASRGGYYEQYF. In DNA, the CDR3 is TGTGCCAGCAGGGGAGGGTACTACGAGCAGTACTTC.

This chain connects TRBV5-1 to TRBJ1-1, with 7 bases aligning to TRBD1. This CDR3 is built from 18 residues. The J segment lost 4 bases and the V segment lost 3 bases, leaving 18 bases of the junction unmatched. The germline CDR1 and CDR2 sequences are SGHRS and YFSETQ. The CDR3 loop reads CASSWNPDRAGLGTEAFF. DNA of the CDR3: TGCGCCAGCAGCTGGAACCCCGACAGGGCGGGATTGGGCACTGAAGCTTTCTTT.

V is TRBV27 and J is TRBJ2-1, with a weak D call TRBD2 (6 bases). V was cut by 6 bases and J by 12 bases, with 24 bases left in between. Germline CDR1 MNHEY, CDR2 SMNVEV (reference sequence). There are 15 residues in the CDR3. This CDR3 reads CASSRTVTSSGGQFF. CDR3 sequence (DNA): TGTGCCAGCAGCCGCACAGTGACTAGTTCGGGTGGGCAGTTCTTC.

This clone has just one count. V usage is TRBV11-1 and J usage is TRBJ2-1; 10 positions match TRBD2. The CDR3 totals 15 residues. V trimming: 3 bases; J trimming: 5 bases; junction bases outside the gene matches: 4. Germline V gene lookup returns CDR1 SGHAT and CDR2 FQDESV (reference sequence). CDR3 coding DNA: TGTGCCAGCAGCTTCCCAGCGGGGGGGAACAATGAGCAGTTCTTC. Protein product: CASSFPAGGNNEQFF.

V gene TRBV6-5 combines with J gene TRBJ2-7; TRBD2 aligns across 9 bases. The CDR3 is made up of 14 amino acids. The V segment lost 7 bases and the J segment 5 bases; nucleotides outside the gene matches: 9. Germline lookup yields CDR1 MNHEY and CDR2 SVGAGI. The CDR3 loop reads CASTSGGRLDEQYF. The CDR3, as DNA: TGTGCCAGCACAAGCGGGGGGCGATTGGACGAGCAGTACTTC.

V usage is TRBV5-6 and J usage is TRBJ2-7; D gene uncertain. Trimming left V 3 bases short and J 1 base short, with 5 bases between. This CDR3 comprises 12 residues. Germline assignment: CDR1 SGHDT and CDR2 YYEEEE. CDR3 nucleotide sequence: TGTGCCAGCAGCTATAAGTCCTACGAGCAGTACTTC. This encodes CASSYKSYEQYF.

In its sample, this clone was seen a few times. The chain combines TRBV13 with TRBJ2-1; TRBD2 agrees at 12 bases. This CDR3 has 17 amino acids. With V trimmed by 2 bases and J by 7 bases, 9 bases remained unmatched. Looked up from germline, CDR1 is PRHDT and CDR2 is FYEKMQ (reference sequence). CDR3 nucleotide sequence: TGTGCCAGCAGCTTACTCTACGAAGGACTAGCGGGGAATGAGCAGTTCTTC. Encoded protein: CASSLLYEGLAGNEQFF.

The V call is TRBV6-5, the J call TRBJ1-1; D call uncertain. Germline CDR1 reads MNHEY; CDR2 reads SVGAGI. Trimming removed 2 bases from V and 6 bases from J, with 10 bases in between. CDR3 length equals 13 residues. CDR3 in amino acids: CASSYPFWAEAFF. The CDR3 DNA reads TGTGCCAGCAGTTACCCCTTTTGGGCTGAAGCTTTCTTT.

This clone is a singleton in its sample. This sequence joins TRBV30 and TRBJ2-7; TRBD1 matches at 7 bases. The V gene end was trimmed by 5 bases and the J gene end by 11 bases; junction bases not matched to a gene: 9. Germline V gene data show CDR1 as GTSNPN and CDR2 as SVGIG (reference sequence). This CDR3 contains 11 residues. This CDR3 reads CAWFRQGDKYF. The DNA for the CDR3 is TGTGCCTGGTTCCGACAGGGAGATAAGTACTTC.

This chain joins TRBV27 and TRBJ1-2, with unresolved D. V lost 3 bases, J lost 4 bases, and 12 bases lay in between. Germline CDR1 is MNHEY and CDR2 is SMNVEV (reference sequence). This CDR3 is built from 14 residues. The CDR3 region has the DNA TGTGCCAGCAGTTTTTCTGGGTTTACCTATGGCTACACCTTC. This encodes CASSFSGFTYGYTF.

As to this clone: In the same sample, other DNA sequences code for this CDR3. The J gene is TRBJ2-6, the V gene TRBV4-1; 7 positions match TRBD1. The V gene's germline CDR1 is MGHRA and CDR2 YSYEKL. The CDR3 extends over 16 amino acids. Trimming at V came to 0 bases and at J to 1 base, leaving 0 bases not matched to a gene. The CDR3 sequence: CASSQDRGSGANVLTF. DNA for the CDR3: TGCGCCAGCAGCCAAGACAGGGGGTCTGGGGCCAACGTCCTGACTTTC.

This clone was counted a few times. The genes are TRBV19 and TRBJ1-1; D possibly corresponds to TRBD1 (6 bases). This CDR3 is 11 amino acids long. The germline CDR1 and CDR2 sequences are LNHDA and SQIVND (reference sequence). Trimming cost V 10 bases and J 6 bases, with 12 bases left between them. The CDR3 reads CATTTGAEAFF. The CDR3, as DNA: TGTGCCACCACGACAGGTGCTGAAGCTTTCTTT.

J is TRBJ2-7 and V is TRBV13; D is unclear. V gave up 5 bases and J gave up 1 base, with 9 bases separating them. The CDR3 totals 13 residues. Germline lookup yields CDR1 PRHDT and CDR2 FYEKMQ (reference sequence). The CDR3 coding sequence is TGTGCCAGCAGCACCGACACTTCCTACGAGCAGTACTTC. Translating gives CASSTDTSYEQYF.

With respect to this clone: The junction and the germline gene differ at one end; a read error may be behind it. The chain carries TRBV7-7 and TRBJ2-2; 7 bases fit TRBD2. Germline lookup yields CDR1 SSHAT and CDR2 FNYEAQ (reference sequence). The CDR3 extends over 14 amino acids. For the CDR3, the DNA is TGTGCTAGCAGCTTAACGGGGGGAACCGGGGAGCTGTTTTTT. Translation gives CASSLTGGTGELFF. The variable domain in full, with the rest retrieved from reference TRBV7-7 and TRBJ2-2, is GAGVSQSPRYKVTKRGQDVTLRCDPISSHATLYWYQQALGQGPEFLTYFNYEAQPDKSGLPSDRFSAERPEGSISTLTIQRTEQRDSAMYRCASSLTGGTGELFFGEGSRLTVL.

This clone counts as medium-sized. The CDR3 reads CASSVSGGGMVETQYF. The CDR3, as DNA: TGTGCCAGCAGCGTTAGCGGGGGGGGAATGGTGGAGACCCAGTACTTC. The rearrangement uses TRBV9 and TRBJ2-5; 11 nucleotides match TRBD2. Germline lookup yields CDR1 SGDLS and CDR2 YYNGEE. Unmatched junction bases numbered 8, after V lost 2 bases and J lost 5 bases. The CDR3 is 16 amino acids.

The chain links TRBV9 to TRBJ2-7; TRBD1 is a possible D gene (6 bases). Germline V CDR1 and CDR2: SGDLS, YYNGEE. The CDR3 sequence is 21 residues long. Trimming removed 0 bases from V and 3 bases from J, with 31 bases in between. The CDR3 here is CASSVESQLEHRVWSIYEQYF. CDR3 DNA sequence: TGTGCCAGCAGCGTAGAGTCACAGTTGGAACACAGGGTTTGGTCGATCTACGAGCAGTACTTC.

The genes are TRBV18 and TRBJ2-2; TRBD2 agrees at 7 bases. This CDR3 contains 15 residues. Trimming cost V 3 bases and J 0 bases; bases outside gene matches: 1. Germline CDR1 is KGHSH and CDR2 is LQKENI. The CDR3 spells CASSPGLPNTGELFF. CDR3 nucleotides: TGTGCCAGCTCACCGGGACTACCGAACACCGGGGAGCTGTTTTTT.

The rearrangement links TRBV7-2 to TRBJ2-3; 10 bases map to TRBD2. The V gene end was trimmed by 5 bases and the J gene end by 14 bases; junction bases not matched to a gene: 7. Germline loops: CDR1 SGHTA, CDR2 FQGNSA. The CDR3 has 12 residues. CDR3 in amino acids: CASSSGLADGYF. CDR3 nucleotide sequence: TGTGCCAGCAGCAGCGGACTAGCGGATGGGTATTTT.